This is a list of T cell receptor beta chains from one sample in a study of blood T cell repertoires in COVID-19. Sequencing used immunoSEQ multiplex PCR; TCRdb keeps in-frame clones, though not all of them. The sample gives hundreds of thousands of clones, 70% to 90% of which show up once; roughly 2.2% is in the top ten. Sequencing input: peripheral blood. The receptors stem from a woman between 45 and 65 years old with acute or convalescent COVID-19. CDR3s leave out the opening cysteine and the closing phenylalanine or tryptophan. Rows give clone size only sometimes, using once, few, many, or a class for an expanded clone.

v_gene: TRBV7-3
len: 14
abundance: .
j_gene: TRBJ2-1
CDR3aa: ASSPSSVSSYNEQF

v_gene: TRBV3-1/TRBV3-2
len: 12
abundance: .
j_gene: TRBJ2-7
CDR3aa: ASSQGLAAYEQY

v_gene: TRBV14
len: 11
abundance: few
j_gene: TRBJ1-5
CDR3aa: ASSQQVDQPQH

v_gene: TRBV3-1/TRBV3-2
len: 13
abundance: .
j_gene: TRBJ1-1
CDR3aa: ASSQLYLGGTEAF

v_gene: TRBV6-4
len: 11
abundance: .
j_gene: TRBJ2-3
CDR3aa: ASSGSGLDTQY

v_gene: TRBV19
len: 13
abundance: .
j_gene: TRBJ2-1
CDR3aa: ASRTWGQGGNEQF

v_gene: TRBV30
len: 10
abundance: .
j_gene: TRBJ1-1
CDR3aa: AWEGVNTEAF

v_gene: TRBV19
len: 13
abundance: .
j_gene: TRBJ1-4
CDR3aa: ASSDHRGLPEKLF

v_gene: TRBV6-1
len: 14
abundance: few
j_gene: TRBJ2-3
CDR3aa: ASSVSGAQWGDTQY

v_gene: TRBV30
len: 13
abundance: many
j_gene: TRBJ2-2
CDR3aa: AWRRGQTNTGELF

v_gene: TRBV7-2
len: 12
abundance: .
j_gene: TRBJ2-4
CDR3aa: ASSFEDSSGRQY

v_gene: TRBV7-8
len: 12
abundance: .
j_gene: TRBJ1-1
CDR3aa: ASSLRQGESEAF

v_gene: TRBV11-3
len: 10
abundance: .
j_gene: TRBJ1-2
CDR3aa: ASSSTGFGYT

v_gene: TRBV24-1
len: 14
abundance: .
j_gene: TRBJ2-1
CDR3aa: ATSDLQAGVYNEQF

v_gene: TRBV19
len: 15
abundance: .
j_gene: TRBJ2-6
CDR3aa: ASSTGTGFAGANVLT

v_gene: TRBV11-2
len: 13
abundance: .
j_gene: TRBJ1-6
CDR3aa: ASSNRGVYNSPLH

v_gene: TRBV7-2
len: 13
abundance: .
j_gene: TRBJ1-6
CDR3aa: ASSLIWDRSSPLH

v_gene: TRBV5-6
len: 15
abundance: once
j_gene: TRBJ2-3
CDR3aa: ASSLGFSGLSTDTQY

v_gene: TRBV3-1/TRBV3-2
len: 15
abundance: .
j_gene: TRBJ1-3
CDR3aa: ASSQQDRGLSGNTIY